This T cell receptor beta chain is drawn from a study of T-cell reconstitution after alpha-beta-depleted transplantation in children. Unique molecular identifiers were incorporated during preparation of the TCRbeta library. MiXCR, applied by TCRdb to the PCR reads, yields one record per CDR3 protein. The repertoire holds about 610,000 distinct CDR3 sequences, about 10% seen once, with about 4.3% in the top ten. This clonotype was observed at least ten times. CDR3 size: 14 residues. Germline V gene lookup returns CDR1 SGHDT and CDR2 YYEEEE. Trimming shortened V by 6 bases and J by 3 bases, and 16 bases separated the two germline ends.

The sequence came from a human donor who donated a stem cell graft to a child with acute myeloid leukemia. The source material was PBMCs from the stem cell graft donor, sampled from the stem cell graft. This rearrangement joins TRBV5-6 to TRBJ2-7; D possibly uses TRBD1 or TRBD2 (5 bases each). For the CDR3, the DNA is TGTGCCAGCACCCAGGCCGGGGCAGTCTACGAGCAGTACTTC. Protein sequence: CASTQAGAVYEQYF. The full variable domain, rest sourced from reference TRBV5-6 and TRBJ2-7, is DAGVTQSPTHLIKTRGQQVTLRCSPKSGHDTVSWYQQALGQGPQFIFQYYEEEERQRGNFPDRFSGHQFPNYSSELNVNALLLGDSALYLCASTQAGAVYEQYFGPGTRLTVT.